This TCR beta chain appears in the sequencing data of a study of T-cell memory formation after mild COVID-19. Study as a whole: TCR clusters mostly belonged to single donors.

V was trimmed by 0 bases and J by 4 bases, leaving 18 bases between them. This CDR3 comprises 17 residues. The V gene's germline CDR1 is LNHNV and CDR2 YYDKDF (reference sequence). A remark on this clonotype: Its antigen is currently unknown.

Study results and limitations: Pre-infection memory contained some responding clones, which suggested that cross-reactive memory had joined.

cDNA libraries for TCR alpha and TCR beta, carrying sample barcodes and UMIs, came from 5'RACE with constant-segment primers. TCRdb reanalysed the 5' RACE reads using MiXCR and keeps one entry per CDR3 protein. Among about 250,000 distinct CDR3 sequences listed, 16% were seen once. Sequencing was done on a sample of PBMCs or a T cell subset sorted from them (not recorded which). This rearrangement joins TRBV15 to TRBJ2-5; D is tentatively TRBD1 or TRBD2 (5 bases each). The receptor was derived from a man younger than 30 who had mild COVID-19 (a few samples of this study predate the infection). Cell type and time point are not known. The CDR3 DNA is TGTGCCACCAGCAGAGATCTCCGGGACCCGAGAGGAGAGACCCAGTACTTC. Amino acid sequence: CATSRDLRDPRGETQYF.